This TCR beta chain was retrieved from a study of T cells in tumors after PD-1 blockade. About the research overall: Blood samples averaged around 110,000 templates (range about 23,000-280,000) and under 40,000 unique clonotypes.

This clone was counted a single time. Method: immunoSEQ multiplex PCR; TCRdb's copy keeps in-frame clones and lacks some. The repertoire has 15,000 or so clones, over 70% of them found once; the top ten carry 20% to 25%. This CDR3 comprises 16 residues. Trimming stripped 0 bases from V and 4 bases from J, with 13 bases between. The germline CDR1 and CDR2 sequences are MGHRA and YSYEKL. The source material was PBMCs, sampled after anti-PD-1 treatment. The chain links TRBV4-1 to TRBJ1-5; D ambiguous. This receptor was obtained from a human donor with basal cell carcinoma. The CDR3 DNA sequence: TGCGCCAGCAGCCAAGATAACCGGGTAGGGAATCAGCCCCAGCATTTT. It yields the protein CASSQDNRVGNQPQHF.